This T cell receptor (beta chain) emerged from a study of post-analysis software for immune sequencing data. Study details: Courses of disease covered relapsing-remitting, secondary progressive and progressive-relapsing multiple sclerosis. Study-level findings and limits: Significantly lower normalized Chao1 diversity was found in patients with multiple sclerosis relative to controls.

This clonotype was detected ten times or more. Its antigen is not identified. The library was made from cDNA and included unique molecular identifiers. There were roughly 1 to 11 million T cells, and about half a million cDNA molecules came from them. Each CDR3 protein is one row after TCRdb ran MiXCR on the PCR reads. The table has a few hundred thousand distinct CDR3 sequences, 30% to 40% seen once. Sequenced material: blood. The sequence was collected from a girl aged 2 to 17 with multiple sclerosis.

The CDR3 sequence is CAIRTGLSTDTQYF. CDR3 bases: TGTGCCATCAGGACAGGACTGAGCACAGATACGCAGTATTTT. The V call is TRBV10-3, the J call TRBJ2-3; the D gene is possibly TRBD1 (6 bases). The V gene lost 6 bases and the J gene lost 0 bases, with 10 bases spanning the gap. In germline, CDR1 is ENHRY, CDR2 SYGVKD. The length of the CDR3 is 14 residues.